This is a list of T cell receptor beta chains from one sample in a study of blood T cell repertoires in COVID-19. The table came from immunoSEQ multiplex PCR; TCRdb's copy has only in-frame clones and leaves some out. The repertoire holds about 140,000 clones, 70% to 90% seen once, with over 8% in the top ten. Sequencing was carried out using peripheral blood. These receptors were collected from a woman aged 60 to 75 with acute or convalescent COVID-19. Both conserved end residues are part of each CDR3. D genes are given only for firm matches. The size field is filled for only some rows; it gives once, few, many or a size class.

clone size	V gene	D gene	J gene	CDR3 DNA	CDR3 protein
few	TRBV2	TRBD1	TRBJ1-3	TGTGCCAGCAGTGAGGACAGGGGGGTTTACACCATATATTTT	CASSEDRGVYTIYF
-	TRBV27	TRBD1	TRBJ2-1	TGTGCCAGCACAACCGGGACAGGGGGCTGGAGTGAGCAGTTCTTC	CASTTGTGGWSEQFF
-	TRBV15	TRBD2	TRBJ2-5	TGTGCCACCAGCGGAGGACTAGCGGGGGGGTACCAAGAGACCCAGTACTTC	CATSGGLAGGYQETQYF
once	TRBV13	-	TRBJ1-1	TGTGCCAGCAGCTTAGGAGGGGGTGACACTGAAGCTTTCTTT	CASSLGGGDTEAFF
-	TRBV29-1	-	TRBJ2-3	TGCAGCGTTGAGACGGGGTCAGATACGCAGTATTTT	CSVETGSDTQYF
-	TRBV5-1	TRBD1	TRBJ2-6	TGCGCCAGCAGCTTGGGACAGGGGGCGGTAGGGGCCAACGTCCTGACTTTC	CASSLGQGAVGANVLTF
-	TRBV3-1/TRBV3-2	TRBD1	TRBJ1-4	TGTGCCAGCAGCCCGACAGGGACCTCGAATGAAAAACTGTTTTTT	CASSPTGTSNEKLFF
-	TRBV5-5	TRBD1	TRBJ2-7	TGTGCCAGCAGCTTGGAAGGGACAGGGGGCTGGGAGCAGTACTTC	CASSLEGTGGWEQYF
-	TRBV5-1	-	TRBJ2-2	TGCGCCAGCAGCTTGGTGTCGAGCGCGAACACCGGGGAGCTGTTTTTT	CASSLVSSANTGELFF
-	TRBV5-1	-	TRBJ2-5	TGCGCCAGCAGCGGAAGCGGGCAAGAGACCCAGTACTTC	CASSGSGQETQYF
-	TRBV19	-	TRBJ2-3	TGTGCCAGTAGTATCGCCCTGGGAGGATCTGGCACAGATACGCAGTATTTT	CASSIALGGSGTDTQYF
-	TRBV5-4	TRBD2	TRBJ2-5	TGTGCCAGCAGCTCGCCGGGACTAGCGGGGGGGCAAGAGACCCAGTACTTC	CASSSPGLAGGQETQYF
-	TRBV7-9	TRBD1	TRBJ1-6	TGTGCCAGCAGCCTTGAGGGGGCCCTTTCACCCCTCCACTTT	CASSLEGALSPLHF
-	TRBV5-1	-	TRBJ2-7	TGCGCCAGCAGCTTGATGGCAGATGCTGCCTCCTACGAGCAGTACTTC	CASSLMADAASYEQYF
-	TRBV24-1	-	TRBJ2-1	TGTGCCACCACGGTGGGACTTCTATCTCCTGGTGAGCAGTTCTTC	CATTVGLLSPGEQFF
-	TRBV10-1	-	TRBJ1-2	TGCGCCAGCGGACTAAACGCTGTAAGGGTAAGGGTCCCCACCTTC	CASGLNAVRVRVPTF
-	TRBV28	-	TRBJ1-4	TGTGCCAGCAGTTTTGGGGGGGGTGGTGAAAAACTGTTTTTT	CASSFGGGGEKLFF
-	TRBV19	TRBD2	TRBJ2-7	TGTGCCAGTAGCGCCCCGGGACTAGCAGAGCGGCAGTACTTC	CASSAPGLAERQYF
-	TRBV2	TRBD1	TRBJ1-5	TGTGCCAGCAGTGAAGGGGTGTCCCCAGGGGGTGGACAGCCCCAGCATTTT	CASSEGVSPGGGQPQHF
-	TRBV6-6	-	TRBJ1-1	TGTGCCAGCAGTTCTCAGCGGGGCAGGGGCAACACTGAAGCTTTCTTT	CASSSQRGRGNTEAFF
-	TRBV6-5	-	TRBJ2-7	TGTGCCAGCAGCGGACAGCCCAACTCCTACGAGCAGTACTTC	CASSGQPNSYEQYF
-	TRBV28	TRBD1	TRBJ1-5	TGTGCCAGCACCCCCGATAGGGGACAGGCGATCAATCAGCCCCAGCATTTT	CASTPDRGQAINQPQHF
-	TRBV28	-	TRBJ2-7	TGTGCCAGCAGTTCCGGGACAATGGAGTACGAGCAGTACTTC	CASSSGTMEYEQYF
-	TRBV12-5	-	TRBJ1-1	TGTGCTAGTGGCCACCTCACGGGGACTGAAGCTTTCTTT	CASGHLTGTEAFF
-	TRBV29-1	TRBD1	TRBJ2-7	TGCAGCGCCGTTGGGCAGGGGGTATCCTACGAGCAGTACTTC	CSAVGQGVSYEQYF
-	TRBV7-2	-	TRBJ2-1	TGTGCCAGCAGCTTAACTTTCTACAATGAGCAGTTCTTC	CASSLTFYNEQFF
-	TRBV5-4	-	TRBJ1-2	TGTGCCAGCAGCTTGGACGGGAGGCCAGGGACGGTAGGCTACACCTTC	CASSLDGRPGTVGYTF
-	TRBV6-5	TRBD1	TRBJ2-7	TGTGCCAGCAGTTCGGGACAGTTCTCCTACGAGCAGTACTTC	CASSSGQFSYEQYF
-	TRBV24-1	TRBD2	TRBJ2-1	TGTGCCACCAGTGATTTGGTTACTAGCGGGGGGGCACAATCCAGACTGTTCTTC	CATSDLVTSGGAQSRLFF
-	TRBV7-2	-	TRBJ2-2	TGTGCCAGCAGCTCGGGACATACCACCGGGGAGCTGTTTTTT	CASSSGHTTGELFF
-	TRBV7-9	-	TRBJ1-3	TGTGCCAGCAGCTTAGAGGCGACATCCTCTGGAAACACCATATATTTT	CASSLEATSSGNTIYF
-	TRBV6-2/TRBV6-3	TRBD2	TRBJ2-1	TGTGCCAGCAGTTATTTCGGGACTAGCGGGGGGAATGAGCAGTTCTTC	CASSYFGTSGGNEQFF
-	TRBV19	-	TRBJ2-2	TGTGCCAGTAGTGTTCTAGGGGCCGCGAACACCGGGGAGCTGTTTTTT	CASSVLGAANTGELFF
once	TRBV10-3	-	TRBJ1-1	TGTGCCATCAGTGATGTCCTGCAGGGCACGAACACTGAAGCTTTCTTT	CAISDVLQGTNTEAFF
-	TRBV24-1	TRBD2	TRBJ2-3	TGTGCCACCAGTGATCCCCCCGCGGGTAGCGGGGTTAGCACAGATACGCAGTATTTT	CATSDPPAGSGVSTDTQYF
-	TRBV19	TRBD1	TRBJ2-2	TGTGCCAGTAATTTGGGACAGGGCATAGCCGGGGAGCTGTTTTTT	CASNLGQGIAGELFF
once	TRBV7-9	TRBD1	TRBJ1-2	TGTGCCAGCAGCTCGGGGACAGGACAATCTTCTGGCTACACCTTC	CASSSGTGQSSGYTF
-	TRBV15	TRBD2	TRBJ2-1	TGTGCCACCAGCAGAGAGCGGGGGGGCCACAATGAGCAGTTCTTC	CATSRERGGHNEQFF
-	TRBV9	TRBD1	TRBJ1-2	TGTGCCAGCAGCGGCCGACAGGGGGCGATCTATGGCTACACCTTC	CASSGRQGAIYGYTF
-	TRBV5-1	TRBD1	TRBJ2-5	TGCGCCAGCAGGGACAGGGAAGAACCCTCGGAAGGGACCCAGTACTTC	CASRDREEPSEGTQYF
-	TRBV20-1	TRBD2	TRBJ2-3	TGCAGTGCTAGTCCGATACTAGCGGACGGAGCAGATACGCAGTATTTT	CSASPILADGADTQYF
-	TRBV27	-	TRBJ2-5	TGTGCCAGCAGTTTCAGATCGCAAGTGGAGACCCAGTACTTC	CASSFRSQVETQYF
once	TRBV29-1	TRBD1	TRBJ1-4	TGCAGCGTTAGGACAGGCTCCGCTCGTAATGAAAAACTGTTTTTT	CSVRTGSARNEKLFF
-	TRBV19	-	TRBJ2-7	TGTGCCAGTAGTATGGTGTCAGGGGGGAACGAGCAGTACTTC	CASSMVSGGNEQYF
-	TRBV6-2/TRBV6-3	TRBD1	TRBJ1-5	TGTGCCAGCAGTCTGACAGGGGCTAATCAGCCCCAGCATTTT	CASSLTGANQPQHF
once	TRBV4-2	-	TRBJ1-1	TGTGCCAGCAGCCAAGAGAGAGTCGGGATTGAAGCTTTCTTT	CASSQERVGIEAFF
once	TRBV10-3	TRBD1	TRBJ2-2	TGTGCCATCAGGACAGGGGCCATTAACACCGGGGAGCTGTTTTTT	CAIRTGAINTGELFF
-	TRBV14	-	TRBJ1-5	TGTGCCAGCAGCCAAGTTGCCGGGAGGCTTAGCAATCAGCCCCAGCATTTT	CASSQVAGRLSNQPQHF
-	TRBV19	TRBD1	TRBJ2-7	TGTGCCAGTAGGACCGGGACAGGGGACTACGAGCAGTACTTC	CASRTGTGDYEQYF
few	TRBV19	-	TRBJ1-2	TGTGCCAGTAGTTCCCGGGGCATCGGGGGAGGCTACACCTTC	CASSSRGIGGGYTF
-	TRBV12-3/TRBV12-4	-	TRBJ1-6	TGTGCCAGCAGCCCCGCGCGCAATTCACCCCTCCACTTT	CASSPARNSPLHF
-	TRBV28	TRBD1	TRBJ2-1	TGTGCCAGCAGACCAGGGGGCGCGGGGTTACACAATGAGCAGTTCTTC	CASRPGGAGLHNEQFF
-	TRBV7-9	-	TRBJ1-1	TGTGCCAGCAGCCCAAACACGAATGAAGCTTTCTTT	CASSPNTNEAFF
-	TRBV3-1/TRBV3-2	TRBD2	TRBJ2-1	TGTGCCAGCAGCCAAGAGGGACTAGCGGGCAATGAGCAGTTCTTC	CASSQEGLAGNEQFF
-	TRBV27	TRBD2	TRBJ2-5	TGTGCCAGCAGTCAGTCTAGCGGGGGCGGGAAGACCCAGTACTTC	CASSQSSGGGKTQYF